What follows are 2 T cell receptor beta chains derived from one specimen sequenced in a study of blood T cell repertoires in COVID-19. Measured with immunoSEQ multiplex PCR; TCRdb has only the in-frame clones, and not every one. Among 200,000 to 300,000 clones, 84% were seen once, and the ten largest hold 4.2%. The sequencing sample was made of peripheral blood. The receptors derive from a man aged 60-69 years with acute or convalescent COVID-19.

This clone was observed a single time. CDR3 region: CASSAQFGEGQPQHF. The CDR3 nucleotides read TGTGCCAGCAGCGCCCAATTCGGGGAGGGTCAGCCCCAGCATTTT. V is TRBV11-2 and J is TRBJ1-5; no clear D. Germline assignment: CDR1 SGHAT and CDR2 FQNNGV. Trimming removed 5 bases at V and 6 bases at J, with 17 bases between. CDR3 size: 15 residues.

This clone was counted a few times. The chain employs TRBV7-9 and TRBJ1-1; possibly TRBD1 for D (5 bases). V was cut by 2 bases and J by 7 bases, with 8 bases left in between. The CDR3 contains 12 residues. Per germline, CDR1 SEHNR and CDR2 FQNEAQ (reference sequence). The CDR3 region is CASSLFQGEAFF. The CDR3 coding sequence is TGTGCCAGCAGCTTATTTCAGGGTGAAGCTTTCTTT.